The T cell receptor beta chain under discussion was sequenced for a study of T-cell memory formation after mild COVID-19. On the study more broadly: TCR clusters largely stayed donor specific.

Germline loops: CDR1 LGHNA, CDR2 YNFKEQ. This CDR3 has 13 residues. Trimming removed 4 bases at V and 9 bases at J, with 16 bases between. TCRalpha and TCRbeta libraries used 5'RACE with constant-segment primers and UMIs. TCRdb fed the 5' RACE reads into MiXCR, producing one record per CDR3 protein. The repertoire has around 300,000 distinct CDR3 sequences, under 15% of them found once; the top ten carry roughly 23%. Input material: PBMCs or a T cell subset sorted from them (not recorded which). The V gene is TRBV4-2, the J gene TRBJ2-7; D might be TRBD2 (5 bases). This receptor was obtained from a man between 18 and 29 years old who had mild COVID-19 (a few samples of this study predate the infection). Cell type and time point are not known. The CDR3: CASSRTEEIGQYF. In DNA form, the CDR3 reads TGTGCCAGCAGCCGAACGGAGGAGATAGGGCAGTACTTC.